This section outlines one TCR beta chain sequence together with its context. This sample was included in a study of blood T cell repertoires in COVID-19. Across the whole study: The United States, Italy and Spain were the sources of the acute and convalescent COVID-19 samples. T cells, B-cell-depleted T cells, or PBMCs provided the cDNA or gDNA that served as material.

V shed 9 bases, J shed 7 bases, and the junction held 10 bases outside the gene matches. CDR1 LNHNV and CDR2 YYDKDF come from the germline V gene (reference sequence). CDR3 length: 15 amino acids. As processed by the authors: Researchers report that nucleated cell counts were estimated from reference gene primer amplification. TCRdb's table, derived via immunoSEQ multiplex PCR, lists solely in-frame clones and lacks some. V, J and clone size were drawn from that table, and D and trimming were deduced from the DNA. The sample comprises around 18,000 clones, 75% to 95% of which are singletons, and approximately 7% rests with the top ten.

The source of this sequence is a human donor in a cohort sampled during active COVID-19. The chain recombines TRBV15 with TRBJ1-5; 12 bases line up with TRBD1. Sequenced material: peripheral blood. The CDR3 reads CATPPGQGACQPQHF. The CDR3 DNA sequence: TGTGCCACACCGCCGGGACAGGGGGCCTGCCAGCCCCAGCATTTT.